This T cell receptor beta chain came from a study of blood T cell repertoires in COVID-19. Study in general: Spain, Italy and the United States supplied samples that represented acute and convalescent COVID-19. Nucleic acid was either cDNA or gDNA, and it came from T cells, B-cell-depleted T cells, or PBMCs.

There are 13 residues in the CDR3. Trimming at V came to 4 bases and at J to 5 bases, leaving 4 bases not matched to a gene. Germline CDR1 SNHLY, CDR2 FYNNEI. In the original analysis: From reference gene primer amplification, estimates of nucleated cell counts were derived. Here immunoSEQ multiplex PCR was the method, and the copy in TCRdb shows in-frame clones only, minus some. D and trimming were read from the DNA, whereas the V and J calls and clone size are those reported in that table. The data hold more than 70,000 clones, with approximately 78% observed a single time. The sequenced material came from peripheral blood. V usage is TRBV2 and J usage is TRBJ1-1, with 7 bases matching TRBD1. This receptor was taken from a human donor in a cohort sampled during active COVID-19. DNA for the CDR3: TGTGCCAGCAGTGGAGGGGGCAGGACTGAAGCTTTCTTT. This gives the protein CASSGGGRTEAFF.